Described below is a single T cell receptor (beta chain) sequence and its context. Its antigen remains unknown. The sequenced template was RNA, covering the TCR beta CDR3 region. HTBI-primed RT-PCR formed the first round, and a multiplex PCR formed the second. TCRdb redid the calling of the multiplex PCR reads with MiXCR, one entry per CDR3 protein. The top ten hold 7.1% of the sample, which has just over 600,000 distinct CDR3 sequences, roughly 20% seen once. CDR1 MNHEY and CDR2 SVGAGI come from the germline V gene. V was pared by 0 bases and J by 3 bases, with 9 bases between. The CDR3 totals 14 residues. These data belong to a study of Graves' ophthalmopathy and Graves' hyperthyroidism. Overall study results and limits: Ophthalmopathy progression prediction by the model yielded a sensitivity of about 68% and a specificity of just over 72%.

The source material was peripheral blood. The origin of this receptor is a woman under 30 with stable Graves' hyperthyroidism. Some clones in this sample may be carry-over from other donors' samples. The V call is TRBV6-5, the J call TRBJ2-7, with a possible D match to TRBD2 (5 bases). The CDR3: CASSYSEGVYEQYF. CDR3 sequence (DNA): TGTGCCAGCAGTTACTCAGAGGGTGTCTACGAGCAGTACTTC.